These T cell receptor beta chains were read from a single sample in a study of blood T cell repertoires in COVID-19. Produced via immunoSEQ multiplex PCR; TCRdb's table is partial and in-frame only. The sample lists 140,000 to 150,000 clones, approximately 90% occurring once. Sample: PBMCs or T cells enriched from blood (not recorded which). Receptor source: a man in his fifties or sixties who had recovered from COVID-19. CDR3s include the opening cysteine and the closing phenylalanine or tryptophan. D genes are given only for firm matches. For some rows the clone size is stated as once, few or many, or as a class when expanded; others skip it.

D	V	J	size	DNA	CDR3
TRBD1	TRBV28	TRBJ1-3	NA	TGTGCCAGCAGTCCGGGACAGTCTGGAAACACCATATATTTT	CASSPGQSGNTIYF
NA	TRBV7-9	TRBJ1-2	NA	TGTGCCAGCAGCTTAGAAGGCGGTGGCTACACCTTC	CASSLEGGGYTF
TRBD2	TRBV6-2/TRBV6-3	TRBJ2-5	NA	TGTGCCAGCAGTTACCTGGCTAGCGGGGGACAAGAGACCCAGTACTTC	CASSYLASGGQETQYF
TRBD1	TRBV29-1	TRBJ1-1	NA	TGCAGCGTTAACAGGGGCCGGGACACTGAAGCTTTCTTT	CSVNRGRDTEAFF
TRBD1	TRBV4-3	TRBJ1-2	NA	TGCGCCAGCAGCCTGACCGGGACAGGGGATTCGTATGGCTACACCTTC	CASSLTGTGDSYGYTF
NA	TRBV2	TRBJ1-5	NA	TGTGCCGGAGGAGGGTATAGCAATCAGCCCCAGCATTTT	CAGGGYSNQPQHF
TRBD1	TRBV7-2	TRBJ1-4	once	TGTGCCAGCAGCACCGACAGGGGCCTAAGTGAAAAACTGTTTTTT	CASSTDRGLSEKLFF
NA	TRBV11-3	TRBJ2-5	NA	TGTGCCAGCAGCTTACCGGGAGAAGAGACCCAGTACTTC	CASSLPGEETQYF
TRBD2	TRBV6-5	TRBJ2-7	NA	TGTGCCAGCAGTAGTATAGCGGGAGGGTCTTACGAGCAGTACTTC	CASSSIAGGSYEQYF
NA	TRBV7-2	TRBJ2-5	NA	TGTGCCAGCAGCGGAGGGACAGTAGAGACCCAGTACTTC	CASSGGTVETQYF
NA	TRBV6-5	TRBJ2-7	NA	TGTGCCAGCAGTTACTCCGTCCGGGCGGGGTCCCACGAGCAGTACTTC	CASSYSVRAGSHEQYF
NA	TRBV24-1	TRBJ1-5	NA	TGTGCCACCAGTGGGGGGGGGATCGGCGATCAGCCCCAGCATTTT	CATSGGGIGDQPQHF
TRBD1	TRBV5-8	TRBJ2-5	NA	TGTGCCAGCAGCTTAGACAGGGGGCGAGAGACCCAGTACTTC	CASSLDRGRETQYF
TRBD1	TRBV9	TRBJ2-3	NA	TGTGCCAGCAGCGTAGGACAGGGTTTATTGACAGATACGCAGTATTTT	CASSVGQGLLTDTQYF
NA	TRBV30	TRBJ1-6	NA	TGTGCCTGGAGGAGGGAGGGGGGCCAGAATAATTCACCCCTCCACTTT	CAWRREGGQNNSPLHF
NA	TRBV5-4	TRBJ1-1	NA	TGTGCCAGCAGCTGGGGACCAGGGGAGAACACTGAAGCTTTCTTT	CASSWGPGENTEAFF
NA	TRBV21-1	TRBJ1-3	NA	TGTGCCAGCGGGGATAGGGGGCGATTAGACACCATATATTTT	CASGDRGRLDTIYF
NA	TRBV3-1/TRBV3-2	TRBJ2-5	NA	TGTGCCAGCAGCGAACAGGGACGCAACCAAGAGACCCAGTACTTC	CASSEQGRNQETQYF
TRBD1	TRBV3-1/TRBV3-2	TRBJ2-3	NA	TGTGCCAGCAGCCAAGATGACAGGGGGGATACGCAGTATTTT	CASSQDDRGDTQYF
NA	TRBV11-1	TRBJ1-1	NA	TGTGCCAGCAGCCCAAAGGGCCCGACAGGGAACACTGAAGCTTTCTTT	CASSPKGPTGNTEAFF
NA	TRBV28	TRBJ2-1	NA	TGTGCCAGCAGCCCAGGCTCCTACAATGAGCAGTTCTTC	CASSPGSYNEQFF
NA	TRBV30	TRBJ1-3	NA	TGTGCCTGGAGTGTGACCACAACAGGCGCAATCTCTGGAAACACCATATATTTT	CAWSVTTTGAISGNTIYF
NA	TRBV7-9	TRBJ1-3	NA	TGTGCCAGCAGTCGCACAGGATCCATATATTTT	CASSRTGSIYF
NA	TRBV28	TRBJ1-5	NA	TGTGCCAGCACTCTCGGGGGGGCTAGCAATCAGCCCCAGCATTTT	CASTLGGASNQPQHF
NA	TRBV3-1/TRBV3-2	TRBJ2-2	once	TGTGCCAGCAGCCAAGATATGACAGGCTACAGCACCGGGGAGCTGTTTTTT	CASSQDMTGYSTGELFF
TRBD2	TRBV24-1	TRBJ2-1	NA	TGTGCCACCAGTGATTCGACTAGCGGGAAGTACAATGAGCAGTTCTTC	CATSDSTSGKYNEQFF
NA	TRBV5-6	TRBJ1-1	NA	TGTGCCAGCAGCCCAAGAACGAGGGACACTGAAGCTTTCTTT	CASSPRTRDTEAFF
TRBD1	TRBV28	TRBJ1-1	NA	TGTGCCAGCAGATCCGGACAGGGAAGGAACACTGAAGCTTTCTTT	CASRSGQGRNTEAFF
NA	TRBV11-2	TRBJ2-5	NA	TGTGCCAGCAGCTTTTCGAAGGGGGTGGGTCAAGAGACCCAGTACTTC	CASSFSKGVGQETQYF
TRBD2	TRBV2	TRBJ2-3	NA	TGTGCCAGCAGACCCAAACTAGCGGGGGGCACAGATACGCAGTATTTT	CASRPKLAGGTDTQYF
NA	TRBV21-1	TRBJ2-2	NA	TGTGCCAGCAGCAAAGGAAAAGTCTGGACAGGGGAGCTGTTTTTT	CASSKGKVWTGELFF
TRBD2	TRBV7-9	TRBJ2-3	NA	TGTGCCAGCAGCTTAGCATCGGGGACTAGCGGCACAGATACGCAGTATTTT	CASSLASGTSGTDTQYF
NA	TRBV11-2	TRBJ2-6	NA	TGTGCCAGCAGCTTAGTAGGGCGGACTTTTCGGGCCAACGTCCTGACTTTC	CASSLVGRTFRANVLTF
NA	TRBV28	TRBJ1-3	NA	TGTGCCAGCAGTTACGACAGGTCGAAAGGAAACACCATATATTTT	CASSYDRSKGNTIYF
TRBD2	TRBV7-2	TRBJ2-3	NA	TGTGCCAGCAGCTTAACGGCTAGCGGTTATATGGATACGCAGTATTTT	CASSLTASGYMDTQYF
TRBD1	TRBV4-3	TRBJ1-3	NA	TGCGCCAGCAGCCACAGGACAGGTTGGGACTCTGGAAACACCATATATTTT	CASSHRTGWDSGNTIYF
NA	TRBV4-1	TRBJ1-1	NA	TGCGCCAGCAGCCCCGAGGGAATAGGAGGGACTGAAGCTTTCTTT	CASSPEGIGGTEAFF
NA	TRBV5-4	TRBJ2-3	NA	TGTGCCAGCAGCTTTCAGGGAATCGATACGCAGTATTTT	CASSFQGIDTQYF
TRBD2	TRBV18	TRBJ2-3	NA	TGTGCCAGCTCACCGAATTATCTCACTAGCGGGGCAGATACGCAGTATTTT	CASSPNYLTSGADTQYF
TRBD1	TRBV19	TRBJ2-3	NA	TGTGCCGCGGTGGGACAGAACACAGATACGCAGTATTTT	CAAVGQNTDTQYF
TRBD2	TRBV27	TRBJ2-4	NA	TGTGCCAGCAGTATGACTAGCGGGAAAAACATTCAGTACTTC	CASSMTSGKNIQYF
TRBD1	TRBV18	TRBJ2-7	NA	TGTGCCAGCTCACCAGTGACAGGGGGCGAATACGAGCAGTACTTC	CASSPVTGGEYEQYF
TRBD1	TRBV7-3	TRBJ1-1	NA	TGTGCCAGCAGCCGCAATAGACGGGACAGGGGGCTGATCACTGAAGCTTTCTTT	CASSRNRRDRGLITEAFF
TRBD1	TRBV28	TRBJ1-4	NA	TGTGCCAGCAGTTCGGGACAGGGAAATGAAAAACTGTTTTTT	CASSSGQGNEKLFF
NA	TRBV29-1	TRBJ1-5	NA	TGCAGCGTATGCGGGACGGGGATTAGCAATCAGCCCCAGCATTTT	CSVCGTGISNQPQHF
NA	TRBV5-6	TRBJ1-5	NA	TGTGCCAGCAGCTTGTTCCAGAACAATCAGCCCCAGCATTTT	CASSLFQNNQPQHF
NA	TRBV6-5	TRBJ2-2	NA	TGTGCCAGCAGTTTTCAGATTGGGAACACCGGGGAGCTGTTTTTT	CASSFQIGNTGELFF
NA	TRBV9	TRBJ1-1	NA	TGTGCCAGCAGCGTAGCTGAAGGGGCCCCCCCTGAAGCTTTCTTT	CASSVAEGAPPEAFF
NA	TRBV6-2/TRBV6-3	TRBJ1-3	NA	TGTGCCAGCAGTTCGGGACTCTCTGGAAACACCATATATTTT	CASSSGLSGNTIYF